One T cell receptor beta chain is described in this entry. Its antigen remains unknown. J lost 5 bases, V lost 4 bases, and 6 bases had no gene match. This CDR3 comprises 15 residues. Germline values: CDR1 MGHRA, CDR2 YSYEKL. The data were taken from a study of T cells in localized non-small cell lung cancer. Clones were read by immunoSEQ multiplex PCR, and TCRdb kept only the in-frame ones, dropping some. The repertoire consists of tens of thousands of clones, with around 80% occurring once and the leading ten covering 15% to 20%. Findings and limits, study-wide: Compared with tumor, uninvolved adjacent lung displayed greater T cell clonality, ranking highest overall. Of the top 100 tumor clones, median 57 were in adjacent lung, 25 to 35 among its top 100. It remains possible that heterogeneity exists, since only one tumor region was sequenced. Among blood samples, higher T cell density accompanied longer overall survival.

The sample was peripheral blood, taken before any cancer treatment. The chain recombines TRBV4-1 with TRBJ2-2; 8 bases are a match to TRBD2. The receptor was derived from a male donor aged 60 or older with stage III squamous cell lung carcinoma. The DNA of the CDR3 is TGCGCCAGCAGCCCCTGGCGGGAGGTGACCGGGGAGCTGTTTTTT. It yields the protein CASSPWREVTGELFF.